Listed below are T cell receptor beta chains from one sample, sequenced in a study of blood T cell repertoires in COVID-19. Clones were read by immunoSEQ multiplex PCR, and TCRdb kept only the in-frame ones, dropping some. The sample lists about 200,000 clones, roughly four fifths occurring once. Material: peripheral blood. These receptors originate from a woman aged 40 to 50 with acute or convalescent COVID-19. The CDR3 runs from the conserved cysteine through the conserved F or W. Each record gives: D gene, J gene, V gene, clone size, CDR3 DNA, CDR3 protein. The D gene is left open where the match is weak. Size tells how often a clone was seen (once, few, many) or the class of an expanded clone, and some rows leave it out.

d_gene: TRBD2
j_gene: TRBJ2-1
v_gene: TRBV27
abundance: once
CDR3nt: TGTGCCAGCACCCCCGGGACTAGCGGGACTGAGCAGTTCTTC
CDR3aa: CASTPGTSGTEQFF

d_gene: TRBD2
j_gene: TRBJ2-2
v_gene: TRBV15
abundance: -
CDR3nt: TGTGCCACCAAAGCGGGAGCCTATTACACCGGGGAGCTGTTTTTT
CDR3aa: CATKAGAYYTGELFF

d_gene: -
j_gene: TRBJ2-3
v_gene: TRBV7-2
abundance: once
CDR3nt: TGTGCCAGCAGCTCGCTCGGGGTTGATACGCAGTATTTT
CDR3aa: CASSSLGVDTQYF

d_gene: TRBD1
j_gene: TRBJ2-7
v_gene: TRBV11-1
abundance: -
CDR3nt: TGTGCCAGCAGCCCGCCGGGACAGGGGACCTCCCACGAGCAGTACTTC
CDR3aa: CASSPPGQGTSHEQYF

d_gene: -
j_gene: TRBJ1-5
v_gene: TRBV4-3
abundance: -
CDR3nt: TGCGCCAGCAGCCCCGGCAGGGCTTGGGATAGCAATCAGCCCCAGCATTTT
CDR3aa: CASSPGRAWDSNQPQHF

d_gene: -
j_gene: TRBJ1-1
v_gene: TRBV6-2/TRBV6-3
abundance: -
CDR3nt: TGTGCCAGCAGTTTACGGGGGGGAGGGGCTGAAGCTTTCTTT
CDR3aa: CASSLRGGGAEAFF

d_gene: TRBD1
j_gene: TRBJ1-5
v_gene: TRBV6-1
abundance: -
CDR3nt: TGTGCCAGCAGTGAAGAGGGGCAGGGGGTAAGTCAGCCCCAGCATTTT
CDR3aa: CASSEEGQGVSQPQHF

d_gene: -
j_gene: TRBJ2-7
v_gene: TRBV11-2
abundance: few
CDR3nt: TGTGCCAGCAGCTTAGTCCGGCAGGTCGCCTACGAGCAGTACTTC
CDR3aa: CASSLVRQVAYEQYF

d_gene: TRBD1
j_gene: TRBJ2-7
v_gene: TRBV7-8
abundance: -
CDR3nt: TGTGCCAGCAGATTCAATCGGGACAGGGGGACCGAGCAGTACTTC
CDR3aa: CASRFNRDRGTEQYF

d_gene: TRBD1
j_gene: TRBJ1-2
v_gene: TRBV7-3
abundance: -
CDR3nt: TGTGCCAGCAGCTTAACCGGACAGGAGGGGAACTATGGCTACACCTTC
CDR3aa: CASSLTGQEGNYGYTF

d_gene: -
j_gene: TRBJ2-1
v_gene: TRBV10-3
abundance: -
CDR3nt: TGTGCCACCACGGGTAGCGGAGATTACAATGAGCAGTTCTTC
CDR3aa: CATTGSGDYNEQFF

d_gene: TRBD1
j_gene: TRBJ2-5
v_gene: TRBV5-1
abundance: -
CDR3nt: TGCGCCAGCAGCGCTCGGACAGGGGGCGGGGAGACCCAGTACTTC
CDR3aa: CASSARTGGGETQYF

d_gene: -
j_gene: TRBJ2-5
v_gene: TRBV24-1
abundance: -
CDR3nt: TGTGCCACCAGTGAAAGGGACTACCAAGAGACCCAGTACTTC
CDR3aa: CATSERDYQETQYF

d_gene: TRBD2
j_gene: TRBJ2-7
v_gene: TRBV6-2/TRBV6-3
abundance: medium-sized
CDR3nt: TGTGCCAGCAGCCTGGGGACTAGCGGGAACTACGAGCAGTACTTC
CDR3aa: CASSLGTSGNYEQYF

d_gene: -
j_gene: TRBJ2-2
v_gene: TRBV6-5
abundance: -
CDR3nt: TGTGCCAGCAGTATAGGACAGAACACCGGGGAGCTGTTTTTT
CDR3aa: CASSIGQNTGELFF

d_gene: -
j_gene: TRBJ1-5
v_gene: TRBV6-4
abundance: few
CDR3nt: TGTGCCAGCAGTGCCTCGGGTTCCGGGCAGCCCCAGCATTTT
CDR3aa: CASSASGSGQPQHF

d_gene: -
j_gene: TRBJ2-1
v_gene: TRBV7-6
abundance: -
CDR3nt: TGTGCCAGCAGCCCCTCGAGAGGAACCTACAATGAGCAGTTCTTC
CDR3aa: CASSPSRGTYNEQFF

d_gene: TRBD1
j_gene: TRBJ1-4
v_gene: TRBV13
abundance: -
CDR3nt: TGTGCCAGCAGCTCGGGGACAGGGAATGAAAAACTGTTTTTT
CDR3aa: CASSSGTGNEKLFF

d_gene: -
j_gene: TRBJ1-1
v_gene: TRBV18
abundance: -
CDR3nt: TGTGCCAGCACAGAGTACAGGGCGTCGGGTAACACTGAAGCTTTCTTT
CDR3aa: CASTEYRASGNTEAFF

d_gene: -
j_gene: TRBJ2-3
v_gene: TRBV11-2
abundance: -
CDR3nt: TGTGCCAGCAGCTTAGCCGCTCGGGGAAGCACAGATACGCAGTATTTT
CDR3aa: CASSLAARGSTDTQYF

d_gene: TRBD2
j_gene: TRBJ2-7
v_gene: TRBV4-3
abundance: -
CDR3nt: TGCGCCAGCAGCCATCAGGGCGGGAGGGCCTACGAGCAGTACTTC
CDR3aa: CASSHQGGRAYEQYF

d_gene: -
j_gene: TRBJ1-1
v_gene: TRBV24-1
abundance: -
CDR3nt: TGTGCCACCAGCCCAGACCCGCCGGGGGCTGAAGCTTTCTTT
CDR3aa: CATSPDPPGAEAFF

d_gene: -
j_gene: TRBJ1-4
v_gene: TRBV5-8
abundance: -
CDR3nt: TGTGCCAGCAGCTCTGGGATCGGGGCTAATGAAAAACTGTTTTTT
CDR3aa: CASSSGIGANEKLFF

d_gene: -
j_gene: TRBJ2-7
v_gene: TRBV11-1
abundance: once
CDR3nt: TGTGCCAGCAGCTTCGCAGTCAGCTACGAGCAGTACTTC
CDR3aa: CASSFAVSYEQYF

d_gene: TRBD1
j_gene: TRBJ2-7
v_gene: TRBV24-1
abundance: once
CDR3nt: TGTGCCACCGGACAGGGGCCCTACGAGCAGTACTTC
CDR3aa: CATGQGPYEQYF

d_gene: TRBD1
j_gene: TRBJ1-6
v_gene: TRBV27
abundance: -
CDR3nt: TGTGCCAGCAGTTCCCAGGGGGCTGTCTATAATTCACCCCTCCACTTT
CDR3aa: CASSSQGAVYNSPLHF

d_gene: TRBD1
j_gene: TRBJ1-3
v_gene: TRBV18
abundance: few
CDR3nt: TGTGCCAGCTCACCAAGACAGGGGAGCTCTGGAAACACCATATATTTT
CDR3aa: CASSPRQGSSGNTIYF